Detailed here is one T cell receptor (beta chain). The sample is drawn from a study of blood T cell repertoires in COVID-19. Study in general: Sites in the United States, Italy and Spain provided acute and convalescent COVID-19 samples.

This table comes from immunoSEQ multiplex PCR, and its TCRdb copy is limited to in-frame clones, with some not included. The data show 250,000 to 350,000 clones, 70% to 90% seen once. The CDR3 is made up of 17 amino acids. CDR1 MGHDK and CDR2 SYGVNS come from the germline V gene. The ends were cut back, 3 bases at V and 1 base at J, with 17 bases in the middle. Residents of about two dozen US areas, aged roughly 18 to 89 years, made up the participants. Cohort assignment relied on participant-reported clinical history. Recovered status in Cohort 3 required two negative PCRs, clearance, or symptom resolution.

The specimen sequenced was PBMCs or T cells enriched from blood (not recorded which). The clonotype was recovered from a woman in her 30s who had recovered from COVID-19. The chain employs TRBV25-1 and TRBJ2-3; TRBD1 might be the D (6 bases). CDR3 DNA: TGTGCCAGCAGTGATGACCTACCAGGGGTTGGCACAGATACGCAGTATTTT. It translates to CASSDDLPGVGTDTQYF. Variable domain in full (rest from reference TRBV25-1 and TRBJ2-3): EADIYQTPRYLVIGTGKKITLECSQTMGHDKMYWYQQDPGMELHLIHYSYGVNSTEKGDLSSESTVSRIRTEHFPLTLESARPSHTSQYLCASSDDLPGVGTDTQYFGPGTRLTVL.